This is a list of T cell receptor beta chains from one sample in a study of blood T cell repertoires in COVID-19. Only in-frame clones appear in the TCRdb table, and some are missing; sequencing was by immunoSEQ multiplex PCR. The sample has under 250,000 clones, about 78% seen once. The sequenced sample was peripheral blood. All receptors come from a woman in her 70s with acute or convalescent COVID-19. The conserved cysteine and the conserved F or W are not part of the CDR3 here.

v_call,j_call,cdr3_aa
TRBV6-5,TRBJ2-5,ASSTLAGGGETQY
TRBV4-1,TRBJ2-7,ASSQGYGVLNEQY
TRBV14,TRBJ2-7,ASSLQVYEQY
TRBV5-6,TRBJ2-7,ASSSPGGGASPY
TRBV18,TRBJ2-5,ASSPSSWETQY
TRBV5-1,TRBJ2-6,ASSLSEGATGANVLT
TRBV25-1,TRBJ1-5,ASSAPGANQPQH
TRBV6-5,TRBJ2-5,ASSINRGWQETQY
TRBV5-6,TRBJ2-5,ASSSMRGAQETQY
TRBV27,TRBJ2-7,ASSRRVGLARYEQY
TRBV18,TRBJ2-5,ASSQGTVQETQY
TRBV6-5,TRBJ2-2,ASSYTDRGSGELF
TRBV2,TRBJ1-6,ASSGLSESSPLH
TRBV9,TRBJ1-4,ASSERDRPPREKLF
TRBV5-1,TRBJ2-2,ASSLTVTGELF
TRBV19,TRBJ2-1,ASSSQQGTSTLNNEQF
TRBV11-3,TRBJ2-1,ASSLDGLGLAGDNEQF
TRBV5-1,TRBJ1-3,ASSPPTGSGNTIY
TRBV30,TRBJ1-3,AWSDKRGSPGNTIY
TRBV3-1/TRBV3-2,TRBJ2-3,ASSLSGSSTDTQY
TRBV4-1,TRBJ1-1,ASSQDGTGFTEAF
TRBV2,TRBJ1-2,ASSVLSSLYGYT
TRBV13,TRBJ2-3,ASSLRSGITDTQY
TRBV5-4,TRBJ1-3,ASSSGSAGSGNTIY
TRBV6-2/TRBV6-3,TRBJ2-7,ASSYRQSANEQY
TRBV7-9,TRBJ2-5,ASSFRSSQETQY
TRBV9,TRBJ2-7,ASSVGSRSFEQY
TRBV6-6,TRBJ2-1,ASSYSKGPETGEQF
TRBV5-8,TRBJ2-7,ASNPGQTSEQY